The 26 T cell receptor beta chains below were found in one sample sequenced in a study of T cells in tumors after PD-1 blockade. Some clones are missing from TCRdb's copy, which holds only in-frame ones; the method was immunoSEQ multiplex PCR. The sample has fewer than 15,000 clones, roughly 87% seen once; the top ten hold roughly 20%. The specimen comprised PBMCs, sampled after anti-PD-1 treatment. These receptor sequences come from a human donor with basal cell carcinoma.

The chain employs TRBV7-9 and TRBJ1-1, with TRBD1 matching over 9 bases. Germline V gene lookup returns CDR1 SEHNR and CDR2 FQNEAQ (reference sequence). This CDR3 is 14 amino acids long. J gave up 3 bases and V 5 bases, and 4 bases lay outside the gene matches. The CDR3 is CASSERQGDTEAFF. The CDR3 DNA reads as TGTGCCAGCAGCGAGAGACAGGGGGACACTGAAGCTTTCTTT.

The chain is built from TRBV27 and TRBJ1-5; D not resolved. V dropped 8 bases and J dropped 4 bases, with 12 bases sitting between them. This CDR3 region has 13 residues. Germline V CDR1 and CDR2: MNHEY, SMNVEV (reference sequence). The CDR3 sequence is CASRRLGNQPQHF. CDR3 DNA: TGTGCCAGCCGTAGACTGGGAAATCAGCCCCAGCATTTT.

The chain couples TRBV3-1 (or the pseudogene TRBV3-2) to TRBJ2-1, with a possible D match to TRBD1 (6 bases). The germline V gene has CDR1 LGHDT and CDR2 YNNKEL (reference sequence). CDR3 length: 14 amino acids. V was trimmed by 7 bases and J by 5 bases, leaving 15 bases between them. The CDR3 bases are TGTGCCAGCACCAGGGGCTCCGGGGACAATGAGCAGTTCTTC. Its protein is CASTRGSGDNEQFF.

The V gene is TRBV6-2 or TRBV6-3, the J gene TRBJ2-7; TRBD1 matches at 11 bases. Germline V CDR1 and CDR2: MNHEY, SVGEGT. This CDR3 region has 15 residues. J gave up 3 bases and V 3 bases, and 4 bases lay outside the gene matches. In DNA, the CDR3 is TGTGCCAGCAGTTATCTTGGGACAGGGGGCTACGAGCAGTACTTC. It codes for CASSYLGTGGYEQYF.

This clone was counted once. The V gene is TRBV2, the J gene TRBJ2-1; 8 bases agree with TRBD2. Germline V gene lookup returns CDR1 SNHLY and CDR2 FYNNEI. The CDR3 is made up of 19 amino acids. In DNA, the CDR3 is TGTCCCCCCTGTTACGGGGGGGCGGGGGTGGGGAGCTCCTACAATGAGCAGTTCTTC. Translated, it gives CPPCYGGAGVGSSYNEQFF.

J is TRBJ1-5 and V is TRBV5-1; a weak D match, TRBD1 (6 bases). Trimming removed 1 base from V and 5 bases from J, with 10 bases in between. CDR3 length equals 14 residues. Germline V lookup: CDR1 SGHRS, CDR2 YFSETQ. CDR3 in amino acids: CASSLMGGDQPQHF. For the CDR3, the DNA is TGCGCCAGCAGCTTGATGGGGGGCGATCAGCCCCAGCATTTT.

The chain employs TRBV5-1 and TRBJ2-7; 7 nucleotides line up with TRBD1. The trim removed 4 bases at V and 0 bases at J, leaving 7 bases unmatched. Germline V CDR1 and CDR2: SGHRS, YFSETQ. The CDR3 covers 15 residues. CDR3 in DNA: TGCGCCAGCAGCCCGGGACAGCTCAGCTCCTACGAGCAGTACTTC. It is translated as CASSPGQLSSYEQYF.

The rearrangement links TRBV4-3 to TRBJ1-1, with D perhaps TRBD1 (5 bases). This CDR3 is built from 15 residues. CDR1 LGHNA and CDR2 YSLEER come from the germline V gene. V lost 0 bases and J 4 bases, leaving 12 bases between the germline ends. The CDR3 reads CASSQDGAGVTEAFF. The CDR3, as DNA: TGCGCCAGCAGCCAAGACGGAGCGGGGGTCACTGAAGCTTTCTTT.

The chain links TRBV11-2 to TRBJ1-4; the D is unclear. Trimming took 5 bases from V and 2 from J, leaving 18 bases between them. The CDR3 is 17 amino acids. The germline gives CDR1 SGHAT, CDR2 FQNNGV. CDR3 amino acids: CASSPFRGYTTNEKLFF. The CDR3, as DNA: TGTGCCAGCAGCCCCTTCCGGGGATACACTACTAATGAAAAACTGTTTTTT.

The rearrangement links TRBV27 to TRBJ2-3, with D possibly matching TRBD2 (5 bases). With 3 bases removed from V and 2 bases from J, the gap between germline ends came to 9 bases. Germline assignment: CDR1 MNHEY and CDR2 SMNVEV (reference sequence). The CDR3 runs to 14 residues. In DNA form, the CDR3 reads TGTGCCAGCAGTTTCTCGCGGGTCACAGATACGCAGTATTTT. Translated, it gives CASSFSRVTDTQYF.

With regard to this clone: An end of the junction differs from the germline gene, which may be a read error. CDR3 DNA: TGTCCCAGCTGTCACGGGGGGGCGGGGGTGGGGAGCTCCTACAATGAGCAGTTCTTC. The encoded protein is CPSCHGGAGVGSSYNEQFF. The chain links TRBV2 to TRBJ2-1; 8 nucleotides agree with TRBD2. CDR1 is SNHLY, CDR2 FYNNEI, per germline. This CDR3 region has 19 residues.

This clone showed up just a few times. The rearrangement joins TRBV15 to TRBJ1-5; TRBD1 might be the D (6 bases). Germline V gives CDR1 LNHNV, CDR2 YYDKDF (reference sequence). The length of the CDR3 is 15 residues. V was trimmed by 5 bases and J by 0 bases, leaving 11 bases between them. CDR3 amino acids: CATSRRQDSNQPQHF. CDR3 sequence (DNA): TGTGCCACCAGCCGACGACAGGATAGCAATCAGCCCCAGCATTTT.

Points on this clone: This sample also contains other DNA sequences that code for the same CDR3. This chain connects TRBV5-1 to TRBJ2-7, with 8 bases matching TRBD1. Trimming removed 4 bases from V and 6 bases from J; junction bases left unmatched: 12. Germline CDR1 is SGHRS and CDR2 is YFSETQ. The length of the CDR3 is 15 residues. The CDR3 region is CASSATGTGRLEQYF. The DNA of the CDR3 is TGCGCCAGCAGCGCTACCGGGACAGGTCGCCTCGAGCAGTACTTC.

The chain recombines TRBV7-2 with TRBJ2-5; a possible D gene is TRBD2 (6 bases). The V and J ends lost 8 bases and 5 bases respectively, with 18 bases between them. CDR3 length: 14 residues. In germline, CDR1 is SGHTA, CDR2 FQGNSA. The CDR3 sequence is CASRPWGVGETQYF. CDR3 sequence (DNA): TGTGCCAGCCGACCCTGGGGGGTAGGGGAGACCCAGTACTTC. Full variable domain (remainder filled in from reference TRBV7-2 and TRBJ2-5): GAGVSQSPSNKVTEKGKDVELRCDPISGHTALYWYRQSLGQGLEFLIYFQGNSAPDKSGLPSDRFSAERTGGSVSTLTIQRTQQEDSAVYLCASRPWGVGETQYFGPGTRLLVL.

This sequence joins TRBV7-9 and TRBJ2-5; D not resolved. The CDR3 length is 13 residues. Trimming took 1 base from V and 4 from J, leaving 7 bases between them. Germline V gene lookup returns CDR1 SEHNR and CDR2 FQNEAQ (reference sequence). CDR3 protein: CASSLGSVETQYF. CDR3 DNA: TGTGCCAGCAGCTTAGGGTCTGTAGAGACCCAGTACTTC.

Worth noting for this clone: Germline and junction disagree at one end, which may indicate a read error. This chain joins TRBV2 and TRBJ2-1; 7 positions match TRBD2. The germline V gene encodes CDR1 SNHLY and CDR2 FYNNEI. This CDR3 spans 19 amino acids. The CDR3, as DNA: TGTGCCAGCTGTGAAGGGTGGGGGGGGGTGGGGAGCTCCTACAATGAGCAGTTCTTC. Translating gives CASCEGWGGVGSSYNEQFF.

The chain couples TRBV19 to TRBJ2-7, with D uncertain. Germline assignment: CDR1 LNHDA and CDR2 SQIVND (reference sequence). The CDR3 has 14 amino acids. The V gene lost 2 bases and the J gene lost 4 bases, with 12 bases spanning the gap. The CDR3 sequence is CASSISRNSYEQYF. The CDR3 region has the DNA TGTGCCAGTAGTATATCCCGAAACTCTTACGAGCAGTACTTC.

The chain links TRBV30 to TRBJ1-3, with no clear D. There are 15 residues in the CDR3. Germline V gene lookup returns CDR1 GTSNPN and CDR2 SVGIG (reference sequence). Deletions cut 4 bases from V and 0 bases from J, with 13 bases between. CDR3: CAWTVTAYSGNTIYF. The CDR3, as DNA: TGTGCCTGGACGGTAACCGCATACTCTGGAAACACCATATATTTT.

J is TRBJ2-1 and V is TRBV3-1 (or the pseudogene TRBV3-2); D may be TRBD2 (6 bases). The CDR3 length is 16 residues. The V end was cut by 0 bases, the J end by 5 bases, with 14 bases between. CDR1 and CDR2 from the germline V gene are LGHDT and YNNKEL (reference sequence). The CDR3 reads CASSQEAGPSDNEQFF. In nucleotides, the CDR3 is TGTGCCAGCAGCCAAGAGGCGGGGCCGTCTGACAATGAGCAGTTCTTC.

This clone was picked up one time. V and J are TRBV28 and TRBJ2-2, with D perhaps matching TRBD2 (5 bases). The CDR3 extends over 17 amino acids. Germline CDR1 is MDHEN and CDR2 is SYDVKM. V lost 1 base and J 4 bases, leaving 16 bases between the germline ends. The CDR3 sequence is CASSLSQSGSSTGELFF. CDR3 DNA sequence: TGTGCCAGCAGTTTATCCCAATCGGGATCTTCCACCGGGGAGCTGTTTTTT.

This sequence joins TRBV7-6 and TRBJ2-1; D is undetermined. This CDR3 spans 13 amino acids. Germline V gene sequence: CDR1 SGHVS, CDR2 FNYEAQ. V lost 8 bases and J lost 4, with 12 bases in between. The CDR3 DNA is TGTGCCAGCTCAAGCAGCTCTTACAATGAGCAGTTCTTC. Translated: CASSSSSYNEQFF.

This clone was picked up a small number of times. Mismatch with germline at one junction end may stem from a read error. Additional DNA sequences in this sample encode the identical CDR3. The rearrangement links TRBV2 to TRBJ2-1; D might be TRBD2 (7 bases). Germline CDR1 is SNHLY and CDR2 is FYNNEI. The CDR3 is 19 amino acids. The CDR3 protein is CPSCHGGAGAGSSYNEQFF. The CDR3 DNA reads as TGTCCCAGCTGTCATGGGGGGGCGGGGGCGGGGAGCTCCTACAATGAGCAGTTCTTC.

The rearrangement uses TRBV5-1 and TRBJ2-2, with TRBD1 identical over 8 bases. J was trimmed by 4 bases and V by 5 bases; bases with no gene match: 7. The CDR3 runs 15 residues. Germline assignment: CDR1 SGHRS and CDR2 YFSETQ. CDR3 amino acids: CASRVGQGITGELFF. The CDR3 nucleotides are TGCGCCAGCAGGGTCGGACAGGGAATCACCGGGGAGCTGTTTTTT.

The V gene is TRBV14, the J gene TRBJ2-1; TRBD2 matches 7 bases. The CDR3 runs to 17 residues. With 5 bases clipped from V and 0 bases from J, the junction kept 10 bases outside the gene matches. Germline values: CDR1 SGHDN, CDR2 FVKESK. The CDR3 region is CASSARRAGSSYNEQFF. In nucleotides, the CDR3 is TGTGCCAGCAGCGCCCGGCGAGCGGGAAGCTCCTACAATGAGCAGTTCTTC.

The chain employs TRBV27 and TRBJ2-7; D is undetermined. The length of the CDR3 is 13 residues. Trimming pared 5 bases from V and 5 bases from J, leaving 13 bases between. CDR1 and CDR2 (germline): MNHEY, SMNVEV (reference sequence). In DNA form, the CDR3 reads TGTGCCAGCAGTATCCCCGGCGGACACGAGCAGTACTTC. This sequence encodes CASSIPGGHEQYF.

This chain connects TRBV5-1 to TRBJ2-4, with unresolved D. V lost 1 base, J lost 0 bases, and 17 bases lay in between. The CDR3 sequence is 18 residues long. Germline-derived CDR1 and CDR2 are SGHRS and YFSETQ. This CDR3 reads CASSLSPYNTLAKNIQYF. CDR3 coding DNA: TGCGCCAGCAGCTTGAGCCCGTACAACACACTAGCCAAAAACATTCAGTACTTC. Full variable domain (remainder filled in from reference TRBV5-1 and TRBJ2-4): KAGVTQTPRYLIKTRGQQVTLSCSPISGHRSVSWYQQTPGQGLQFLFEYFSETQRNKGNFPGRFSGRQFSNSRSEMNVSTLELGDSALYLCASSLSPYNTLAKNIQYFGAGTRLSVL.